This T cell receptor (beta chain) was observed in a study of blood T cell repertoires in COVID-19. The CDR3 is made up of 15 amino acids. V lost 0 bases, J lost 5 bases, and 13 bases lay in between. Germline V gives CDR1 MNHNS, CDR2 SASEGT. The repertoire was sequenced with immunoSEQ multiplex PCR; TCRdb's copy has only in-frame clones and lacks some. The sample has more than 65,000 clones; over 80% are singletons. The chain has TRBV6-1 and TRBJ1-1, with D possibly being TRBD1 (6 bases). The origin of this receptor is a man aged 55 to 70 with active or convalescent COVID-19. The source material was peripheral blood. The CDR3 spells CASSEAVGGATEAFF. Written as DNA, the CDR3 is TGTGCCAGCAGTGAAGCGGTTGGGGGGGCGACTGAAGCTTTCTTT.